The subject of this entry is one T cell receptor beta chain. The source of the sample is a study of OX40 agonist ivuxolimab in advanced cancers. With V trimmed by 5 bases and J by 3 bases, 10 bases remained unmatched. This CDR3 is 14 amino acids long. CDR1 is GTSNPN, CDR2 SVGIG, per germline (reference sequence). The table came from immunoSEQ multiplex PCR; TCRdb's copy has only in-frame clones and leaves some out. Seen here are about 63,000 clones, over 80% observed once, and the top ten hold 3.5% to 5%. J is TRBJ2-7 and V is TRBV30; 7 nucleotides agree with TRBD1. This material consisted of CD4+ or CD8+ T cells sorted from blood, taken in a trial of the OX40 agonist ivuxolimab. This clonotype originated in an adult with an advanced solid tumor such as melanoma, head and neck, liver or kidney cancer. This chain's CDR3 is CAWSGQIHIYEQYF. Written as DNA, the CDR3 is TGTGCCTGGTCGGGACAGATTCATATCTACGAGCAGTACTTC.